This T cell receptor (beta chain) came from a study of blood T cell repertoires in COVID-19. Study-wide background: Donors in the United States, Italy and Spain gave samples during acute or convalescent COVID-19.

CDR1 is SQVTM and CDR2 is ANQGSEA in the germline V gene. The CDR3 has 14 amino acids. Trimming removed 4 bases from V and 0 bases from J, with 10 bases in between. Original processing notes: Reference gene primer amplification yielded estimated nucleated cell counts. Using immunoSEQ multiplex PCR, the repertoire was profiled, and TCRdb retains in-frame clones only, with some absent. D and trimming were read from the DNA, whereas the V and J calls and clone size are those reported in that table. The sample yields about 210,000 clones, 65% to 90% seen once. Participants reported their clinical history, and cohort assignment relied on those reports.

The rearrangement uses TRBV29-1 and TRBJ2-1; D remains unclear. This sequence was found in a middle-aged woman with acute COVID-19. Sequences were obtained from PBMCs or T cells enriched from blood (not recorded which). As DNA, the CDR3 is TGCAGCGTTGGCGGCAAAAACTCCTACAATGAGCAGTTCTTC. This codes for CSVGGKNSYNEQFF.